The rows below give T cell receptor beta chains drawn from one sample of a study of lymphopenia after photon versus proton radiotherapy. Sequencing used immunoSEQ multiplex PCR; TCRdb keeps in-frame clones, though not all of them. The data contain some 30,000 clones, 87% of them singletons. The source was peripheral blood, collected from a patient treated with proton-based radiotherapy. These receptors came from a woman between 55 and 75 years old with cholangiocarcinoma. Some clones in this sample may be carry-over from other donors' samples. CDR3s include the opening cysteine and the closing phenylalanine or tryptophan. A D gene is named only where the DNA matches it firmly.

d_gene	j_gene	v_gene	CDR3aa
.	TRBJ2-7	TRBV18	CASSPLNGGGDEQYF
.	TRBJ2-1	TRBV9	CASSVGWGHFNEQFF
.	TRBJ2-6	TRBV7-2	CASSANPGAGANVLTF
.	TRBJ1-2	TRBV6-5	CASSSPGASMGYTF
.	TRBJ2-7	TRBV9	CASSVARETFFYELYF
TRBD1	TRBJ1-1	TRBV19	CASSMGQGGTEAFF
.	TRBJ1-1	TRBV18	CASSPRGGGMNTEAFF
TRBD1	TRBJ1-5	TRBV29-1	CSARSGGGNQPQHF
.	TRBJ2-1	TRBV28	CASSPSREQFF
.	TRBJ1-5	TRBV30	CAWNKGYSNQPQHF
TRBD2	TRBJ2-7	TRBV11-2	CASSIGASGSLGQYF
.	TRBJ2-7	TRBV29-1	CSVAPRQGTYEQYF
.	TRBJ1-3	TRBV9	CASSVQSSGNTIYF
TRBD1	TRBJ2-7	TRBV29-1	CSVLLGTAYEQYF
TRBD2	TRBJ2-7	TRBV5-1	CASSLGGWQLGASGGRPSYEQYF
.	TRBJ2-7	TRBV18	CASSPSDRSYEQYF
TRBD2	TRBJ2-2	TRBV4-3	CASSQGSGRVTGELFF
.	TRBJ2-5	TRBV7-2	CASSPLTTSETQYF
TRBD1	TRBJ1-4	TRBV18	CASSRRQGGEKLFF
.	TRBJ2-7	TRBV7-2	CASSLTSGTHEQYF